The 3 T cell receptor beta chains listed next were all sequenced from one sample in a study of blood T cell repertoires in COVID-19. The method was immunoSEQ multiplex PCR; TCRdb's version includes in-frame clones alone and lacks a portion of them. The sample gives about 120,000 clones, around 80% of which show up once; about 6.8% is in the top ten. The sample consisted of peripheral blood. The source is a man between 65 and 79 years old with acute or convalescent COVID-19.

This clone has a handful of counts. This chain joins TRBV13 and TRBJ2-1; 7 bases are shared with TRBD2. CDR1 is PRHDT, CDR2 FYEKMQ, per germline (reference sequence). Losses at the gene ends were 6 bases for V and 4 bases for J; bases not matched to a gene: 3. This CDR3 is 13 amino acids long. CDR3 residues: CASSGGRYNEQFF. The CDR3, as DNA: TGTGCCAGCAGTGGCGGGAGATACAATGAGCAGTTCTTC.

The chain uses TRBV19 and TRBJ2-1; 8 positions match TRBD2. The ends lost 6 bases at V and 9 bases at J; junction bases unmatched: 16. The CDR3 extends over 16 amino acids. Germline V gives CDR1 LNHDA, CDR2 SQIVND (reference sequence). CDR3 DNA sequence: TGTGCCAGTAGCACCATCGCGATCGGGGGGGCTTCTGAGCAGTTCTTC. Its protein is CASSTIAIGGASEQFF.

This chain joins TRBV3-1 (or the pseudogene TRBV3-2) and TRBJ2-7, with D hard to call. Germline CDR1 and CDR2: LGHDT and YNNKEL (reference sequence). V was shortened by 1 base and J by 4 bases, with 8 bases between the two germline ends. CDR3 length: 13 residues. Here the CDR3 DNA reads TGTGCCAGCAGCCAAGGCATAACTTACGAGCAGTACTTC. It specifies CASSQGITYEQYF.